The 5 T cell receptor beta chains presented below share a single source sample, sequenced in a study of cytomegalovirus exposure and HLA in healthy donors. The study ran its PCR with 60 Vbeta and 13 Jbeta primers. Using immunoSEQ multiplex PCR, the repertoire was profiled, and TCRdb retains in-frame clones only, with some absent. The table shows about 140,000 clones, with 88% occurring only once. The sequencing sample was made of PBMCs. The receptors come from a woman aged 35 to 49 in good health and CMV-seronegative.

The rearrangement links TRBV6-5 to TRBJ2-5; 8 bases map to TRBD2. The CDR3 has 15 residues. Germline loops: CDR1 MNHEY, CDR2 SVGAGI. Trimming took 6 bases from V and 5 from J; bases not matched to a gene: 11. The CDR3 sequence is CASRRPAGDKETQYF. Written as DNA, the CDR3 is TGTGCCAGCAGGCGGCCAGCGGGAGATAAGGAGACCCAGTACTTC.

In DNA form, the CDR3 reads TGTGCCAGCAGCCAAGATCCGGGAACTAATGAAAAACTGTTTTTT. It codes for CASSQDPGTNEKLFF. The chain is built from TRBV4-2 and TRBJ1-4, with D uncertain. The CDR3 covers 15 residues. V gave up 0 bases and J gave up 1 base, with 6 bases separating them. CDR1 and CDR2 from the germline V gene are LGHNA and YNFKEQ.

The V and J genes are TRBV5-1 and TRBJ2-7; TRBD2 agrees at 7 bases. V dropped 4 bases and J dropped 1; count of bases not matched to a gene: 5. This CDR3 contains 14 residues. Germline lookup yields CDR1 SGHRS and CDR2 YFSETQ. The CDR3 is CASSGGLLSYEQYF. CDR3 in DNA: TGCGCCAGCAGCGGGGGACTACTGTCCTACGAGCAGTACTTC.

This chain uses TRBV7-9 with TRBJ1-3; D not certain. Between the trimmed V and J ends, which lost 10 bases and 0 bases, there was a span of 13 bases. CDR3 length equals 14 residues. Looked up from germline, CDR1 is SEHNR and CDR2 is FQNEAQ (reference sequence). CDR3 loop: CAIPVPFSGNTIYF. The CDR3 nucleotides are TGTGCCATACCAGTCCCCTTCTCTGGAAACACCATATATTTT. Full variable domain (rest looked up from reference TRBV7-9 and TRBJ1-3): DTGVSQNPRHKITKRGQNVTFRCDPISEHNRLYWYRQTLGQGPEFLTYFQNEAQLEKSRLLSDRFSAERPKGSFSTLEIQRTEQGDSAMYLCAIPVPFSGNTIYFGEGSWLTVV.

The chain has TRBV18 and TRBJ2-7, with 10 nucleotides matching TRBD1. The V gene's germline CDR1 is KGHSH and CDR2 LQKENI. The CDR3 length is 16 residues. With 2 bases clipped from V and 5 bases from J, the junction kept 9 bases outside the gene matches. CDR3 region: CASSPSIGDRGHEQYF. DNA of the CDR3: TGTGCCAGCTCACCATCAATCGGGGACAGGGGACACGAGCAGTACTTC.